This entry describes one T cell receptor beta chain. The antigen is unknown. The sample originates from a study of shared clonotypes between healthy human individuals. As for the study in general: Those who served as donors were two women and a few men between the ages of 18 and 49.

Study conclusions and caveats: Donor clonotype sharing was expected to depend on sequencing depth.

The CDR3 extends over 14 amino acids. V shed 8 bases and J 4 bases; nucleotides not matched to a gene: 7. The V gene's germline CDR1 is MDHEN and CDR2 SYDVKM. The authors split each subset's genomic DNA evenly across several immunoSEQ plates. PCR replicates from unsorted PBMC used about 300 ng DNA, and this amount was roughly 32,000 T cell genomes. TCRdb's table, derived via immunoSEQ multiplex PCR, lists solely in-frame clones and lacks some. This table holds approximately 500,000 clones, around 80% found once. The clonotype was recovered from a woman aged 40 to 50 in good health. Some clones in this sample may be carry-over from other donors' samples. V usage is TRBV28 and J usage is TRBJ2-7, with 11 bases fitting TRBD2. Sequencing was done on a sample of PBMCs. For the CDR3, the DNA is TGTGCCAGCGCCCAACTAGCGGGAGTTTACGAGCAGTACTTC. It yields the protein CASAQLAGVYEQYF.